One and the same sample provided the 13 T cell receptor beta chains below, sequenced in a study of blood T cell repertoires in COVID-19 (dated by TCRdb to the early 2020s). The library came from the immunoSEQ multiplex PCR assay. Here the immuneACCESS table is served through TCRdb, limited to in-frame sequences with V and J called. Missing clones are a known gap in these copies; in checked studies unresolved V genes cover under half, and the rest lacks a known reason. This sample is represented by some 350,000 clones; about 88% of them were singletons. The leading ten clones occupy about 7% of the sample. The sample taken for sequencing was peripheral blood. The source is a woman in her 70s with COVID-19, enrolled during active disease.

The chain recombines TRBV7-9 with TRBJ2-7, with D perhaps TRBD1 (5 bases). V lost 1 base, J lost 2 bases, and 18 bases lay in between. The CDR3 spans 17 residues. Germline CDR1 is SEHNR and CDR2 is FQNEAQ (reference sequence). The CDR3 loop is CASSLESSRGLTYEQYF. Written as DNA, the CDR3 is TGTGCCAGCAGCTTAGAGAGTTCTAGGGGATTGACCTACGAGCAGTACTTC.

This clone was seen just once. The chain is built from TRBV5-1 and TRBJ1-2, with 9 bases that match TRBD1. Germline CDR1 and CDR2: SGHRS and YFSETQ. With V trimmed by 1 base and J by 0 bases, 1 base remained unmatched. This CDR3 has 15 residues. This CDR3 reads CASSLTGGANYGYTF. The CDR3 nucleotides read TGCGCCAGCAGCTTGACAGGGGGCGCTAACTATGGCTACACCTTC. Based on the CDR3 plus reference TRBV5-1 and TRBJ1-2, the full variable domain is KAGVTQTPRYLIKTRGQQVTLSCSPISGHRSVSWYQQTPGQGLQFLFEYFSETQRNKGNFPGRFSGRQFSNSRSEMNVSTLELGDSALYLCASSLTGGANYGYTFGSGTRLTVV.

The chain has TRBV7-9 and TRBJ2-3; 9 nucleotides agree with TRBD2. The CDR3 is 16 amino acids. Germline-derived CDR1 and CDR2 are SEHNR and FQNEAQ (reference sequence). The junction had 4 bases not matched to a gene; V was cut back by 0 bases and J by 3 bases. The chain's CDR3 is CASSLASLAGTDTQYF. The CDR3 bases are TGTGCCAGCAGCTTAGCGAGTCTAGCGGGGACAGATACGCAGTATTTT.

This chain links TRBV6-6 with TRBJ1-1; 7 bases agree with TRBD1. Unmatched junction bases numbered 6, after V lost 7 bases and J lost 1 base. Looked up from germline, CDR1 is MNHNY and CDR2 is SVGAGI (reference sequence). The length of the CDR3 is 14 residues. This chain's CDR3 is CASKGGSRNTEAFF. CDR3 DNA sequence: TGTGCCAGCAAAGGGGGCAGCCGGAACACTGAAGCTTTCTTT.

The chain employs TRBV5-4 and TRBJ1-2; 8 positions agree with TRBD1. This CDR3 region has 15 residues. J lost 0 bases, V lost 4 bases, and 5 bases had no gene match. Germline CDR1 SGHNT, CDR2 YYREEE (reference sequence). CDR3 amino acids: CASSGPDRANYGYTF. CDR3 DNA: TGTGCCAGCAGCGGCCCGGACAGGGCTAACTATGGCTACACCTTC.

The DNA for the CDR3 is TGTGCCAGCAGCAAAGTCAGGGGTAGAAGCGAGCAGTACTTC. Translated: CASSKVRGRSEQYF. The gene calls are TRBV21-1 and TRBJ2-7; no DNA check was done on the table's D call, TRBD1. TRBV21-1 represents a pseudogene. This CDR3 spans 14 amino acids.

The chain recombines TRBV29-1 with TRBJ2-3; the D gene is possibly TRBD2 (5 bases). The germline V and J ends were trimmed by 4 bases and 2 bases, with 13 bases remaining between them. CDR3 length equals 14 residues. Germline V gene sequence: CDR1 SQVTM, CDR2 ANQGSEA. The CDR3 loop reads CSVVGRGHTDTQYF. In nucleotides, the CDR3 is TGCAGCGTTGTAGGGAGAGGCCACACAGATACGCAGTATTTT.

This sequence joins TRBV14 and TRBJ1-1; tentatively, D is TRBD1 (5 bases). The V end lost 5 bases, the J end lost 1 base, and 11 bases lay between the germline ends. The CDR3 runs to 14 residues. Germline CDR1 reads SGHDN; CDR2 reads FVKESK. The CDR3 reads CASSKQARNTEAFF. Written as DNA, the CDR3 is TGTGCCAGCAGCAAACAGGCGAGGAACACTGAAGCTTTCTTT.

V and J are TRBV5-4 and TRBJ1-1, with 7 bases fitting TRBD1. CDR3 length equals 17 residues. Germline V gene data show CDR1 as SGHNT and CDR2 as YYREEE (reference sequence). Trimming at V came to 4 bases and at J to 0 bases, leaving 12 bases not matched to a gene. CDR3 residues: CASSKQTYRGLNTEAFF. CDR3 nucleotide sequence: TGTGCCAGCAGCAAGCAAACCTACAGGGGACTGAACACTGAAGCTTTCTTT.

The V call is TRBV7-2, the J call TRBJ2-2, with 7 bases aligning to TRBD1. V gave up 7 bases and J gave up 4 bases; unmatched junction bases: 9. The CDR3 runs to 15 residues. CDR1 and CDR2 from the germline V gene are SGHTA and FQGNSA. The CDR3 nucleotides read TGTGCCAGCAAACCTCGACAGGGTACCACCGGGGAGCTGTTTTTT. Protein product: CASKPRQGTTGELFF.

The chain combines TRBV27 with TRBJ2-4; D ambiguous. This CDR3 spans 15 amino acids. Trimming took off 2 bases at V and 4 bases at J, with 12 bases between the two ends. Per germline, CDR1 MNHEY and CDR2 SMNVEV (reference sequence). The CDR3 loop reads CASSLNSVFKNIQYF. In nucleotides, the CDR3 is TGTGCCAGCAGTTTAAATAGTGTCTTTAAAAACATTCAGTACTTC.

The rearrangement joins TRBV6-5 to TRBJ1-5; D unresolved. Germline loops: CDR1 MNHEY, CDR2 SVGAGI. Trimming took off 6 bases at V and 1 base at J, with 13 bases between the two ends. This CDR3 is 15 amino acids long. The CDR3 DNA reads as TGTGCCAGCAGACCCTTGGAACTAAGCAATCAGCCCCAGCATTTT. This codes for CASRPLELSNQPQHF.

The chain employs TRBV29-1 and TRBJ1-1; TRBD1 aligns across 8 bases. The CDR3 length is 17 residues. Germline values: CDR1 SQVTM, CDR2 ANQGSEA. Trimming removed 4 bases from V and 2 bases from J; junction bases left unmatched: 15. CDR3 sequence: CSVGGSAGGLFNTEAFF. The CDR3 nucleotides read TGCAGCGTTGGGGGATCCGCAGGGGGCCTATTCAACACTGAAGCTTTCTTT.